This TCR beta chain emerged from a study of Ad26.COV2.S vaccination and SARS-CoV-2 variants. Overall study context: Doses of Ad26.COV2.S were injected into muscle once or twice, 56 days apart.

Sample treatment: approximately 18 received Ad26.COV2.S at low or high dose, single or two shots; 5 received placebo; per-sample allocation not given. On day 63 after the first injection, vaccine and placebo recipients gave samples. In Boston, an adult donor aged 18-55 years took part. The V gene end was trimmed by 4 bases and the J gene end by 7 bases; junction bases not matched to a gene: 2. Germline V gene data show CDR1 as SNHLY and CDR2 as FYNNEI. CDR3 size: 14 residues. Measured with immunoSEQ multiplex PCR; TCRdb has only the in-frame clones, and not every one. The sample records under 300,000 clones, around 85% being singletons. Findings and caveats of the study: Substantial breadth was reported for post-vaccination spike-specific CD8+ and CD4+ T cells.

This clone came up once. Its target is not known. The chain links TRBV2 to TRBJ2-1, with 12 bases fitting TRBD2. Material: peripheral blood, obtained in a trial of Ad26.COV2.S vaccine versus placebo. The TCR originated in a person between 18 and 60 years old who received the Ad26.COV2.S COVID-19 vaccine or a placebo. CDR3 residues: CASSGTSGTNEQFF. CDR3 in DNA: TGTGCCAGCAGTGGGACTAGCGGGACAAATGAGCAGTTCTTC.